This record concerns one T cell receptor (beta chain) sequence. The antigen is undetermined. Patients aged 18 to 65 had newly diagnosed hyperthyroidism of under 2 months' duration. The length of the CDR3 is 17 residues. Germline trimming cut 4 bases from V and 1 base from J; bases unmatched to any gene: 12. The germline CDR1 and CDR2 sequences are SEHNR and FQNEAQ (reference sequence). The data were obtained in a study of T cells in Graves' hyperthyroidism and ophthalmopathy. Findings and caveats of the study: The model made its ophthalmopathy prediction, and onset followed a median around 6.9 months later. Blood also showed most of the thyroid clonotypes that were expanded above 0.001.

RNA transcripts provided the source from which TCR beta CDR3 regions were amplified. The TCR CDR3 was amplified in a first-round RT-PCR using the HTBI primer set. TCRdb recomputed calls from the multiplex PCR reads with MiXCR, one row per CDR3 protein. Of 250,000 to 350,000 distinct CDR3 sequences listed, over 15% were seen once; the top ten hold around 33%. The V and J genes are TRBV7-9 and TRBJ1-1; 7 nucleotides line up with TRBD1. Source material: blood. The receptor's source is a man aged 25 to 40 with Graves' hyperthyroidism. CDR3 sequence (DNA): TGTGCCAGCAGCTCAGGACAGGCTACCCTCGGGAACACTGAAGCTTTCTTT. It encodes CASSSGQATLGNTEAFF.